The 28 T cell receptor beta chains in this list originate from one sample, sequenced in a study of radiotherapy plus CTLA-4 blockade in lung cancer. Only in-frame clones appear in the TCRdb table, and some are missing; sequencing was by immunoSEQ multiplex PCR. The table has approximately 110,000 clones, 81% seen once; the top ten hold less than 4%. This specimen consisted of peripheral blood, obtained from a patient treated with radiotherapy plus ipilimumab. All receptors come from a human donor with non-small cell lung cancer that progressed on radiotherapy plus ipilimumab. Some clones in this sample may be carry-over from other donors' samples.

The CDR3 loop is CASSATLGGTQYF. CDR3 DNA sequence: TGTGCCAGCAGCGCCACTCTAGGAGGGACCCAGTACTTC. The chain uses TRBV11-3 and TRBJ2-5; D possibly corresponds to TRBD2 (5 bases). Looked up from germline, CDR1 is SGHNT and CDR2 is YENEEA. The germline V and J ends were trimmed by 5 bases and 7 bases, with 14 bases remaining between them. CDR3 length equals 13 residues.

This clone has just a few counts. The genes are TRBV18 and TRBJ2-7; the match to TRBD1 covers 8 bases. This CDR3 region has 14 residues. CDR1 is KGHSH and CDR2 is LQKENI in the germline V gene. The trim removed 3 bases at V and 0 bases at J, leaving 1 base unmatched. CDR3 sequence reads: CASSPGQVSYEQYF. The CDR3 bases are TGTGCCAGCTCACCGGGACAGGTCTCCTACGAGCAGTACTTC.

The J gene is TRBJ1-5, the V gene TRBV5-1; no reliable D call. With 2 bases removed from V and 4 bases from J, the gap between germline ends came to 13 bases. Germline values: CDR1 SGHRS, CDR2 YFSETQ. This CDR3 is 15 amino acids long. The DNA of the CDR3 is TGCGCCAGCAGCTTTCTTCCATCTCCAAATCAGCCCCAGCATTTT. The encoded protein is CASSFLPSPNQPQHF.

This clone was found once. This rearrangement joins TRBV5-8 to TRBJ2-5; no reliable D call. The J call may not be correct, given that the DNA end is closer to TRBJ2-7. Germline assignment: CDR1 SGHTS and CDR2 YDEGEE. The CDR3 is made up of 13 amino acids. The CDR3 region is CASSLSHGYEQYF. CDR3 coding DNA: TGTGCCAGCAGCTTGTCCCACGGCTACGAGCAGTACTTC.

This rearrangement joins TRBV18 to TRBJ1-1; D gene ambiguous. The length of the CDR3 is 14 residues. Deletions cut 1 base from V and 4 bases from J, with 10 bases between. Germline V lookup: CDR1 KGHSH, CDR2 LQKENI. The CDR3 protein is CASSPRTSPTEAFF. Here the CDR3 DNA reads TGTGCCAGCTCACCACGGACCAGCCCCACTGAAGCTTTCTTT.

This clone was picked up a small number of times. The CDR3 is CASSLKAPGQPYSNQPQHF. The CDR3 DNA reads TGTGCCAGCAGCTTGAAAGCGCCTGGCCAGCCCTATAGCAATCAGCCCCAGCATTTT. The chain employs TRBV5-6 and TRBJ1-5; D is unresolved. V was shortened by 1 base and J by 0 bases, with 20 bases between the two germline ends. CDR3 length: 19 residues. Germline loops: CDR1 SGHDT, CDR2 YYEEEE.

There are a few counts of this clone. This chain uses TRBV5-4 with TRBJ2-1; D is possibly TRBD1 (6 bases). Trimming cost V 3 bases and J 2 bases, with 15 bases left between them. Germline V gene data show CDR1 as SGHNT and CDR2 as YYREEE (reference sequence). The CDR3 is 16 amino acids. As DNA, the CDR3 is TGTGCCAGCAGCTCAAGAACAGGGTCTACCTACAATGAGCAGTTCTTC. This codes for CASSSRTGSTYNEQFF.

This chain connects TRBV7-6 to TRBJ1-1, with 8 bases identical to TRBD1. The germline CDR1 and CDR2 sequences are SGHVS and FNYEAQ. Losses at the gene ends were 5 bases for V and 0 bases for J; bases not matched to a gene: 5. The CDR3 contains 15 residues. The CDR3 loop is CASSIRTGLNTEAFF. For the CDR3, the DNA is TGTGCCAGCAGCATACGGACAGGGTTGAACACTGAAGCTTTCTTT.

CDR3 residues: CASSQPLAGFAGELFF. CDR3 sequence (DNA): TGTGCCAGCAGCCAACCACTAGCGGGGTTCGCCGGGGAGCTGTTTTTT. The gene calls are TRBV14 and TRBJ2-2; 10 nucleotides align to TRBD2. The trim removed 2 bases at V and 6 bases at J, leaving 6 bases unmatched. CDR1 is SGHDN and CDR2 is FVKESK in the germline V gene. CDR3 length: 16 residues.

The V gene is TRBV5-8, the J gene TRBJ2-7, with TRBD1 matching over 7 bases. With V trimmed by 0 bases and J by 3 bases, 9 bases remained unmatched. From germline, CDR1 is SGHTS and CDR2 YDEGEE. The CDR3 spans 16 residues. The CDR3 is CASSLGSRGYYYEQYF. In nucleotides, the CDR3 is TGTGCCAGCAGCTTGGGCTCCAGGGGGTATTACTACGAGCAGTACTTC.

The V gene is TRBV7-3, the J gene TRBJ2-1, with D tentatively TRBD1 (6 bases). This CDR3 spans 15 amino acids. Germline CDR1 reads SGHTA; CDR2 reads FQGTGA. The V and J ends lost 5 bases and 0 bases respectively, with 11 bases between them. CDR3 region: CASSPDSLSYNEQFF. The CDR3 DNA sequence: TGTGCCAGCAGCCCGGACAGCCTCTCCTACAATGAGCAGTTCTTC. The whole variable domain, remainder taken from reference TRBV7-3 and TRBJ2-1, is GAGVSQTPSNKVTEKGKYVELRCDPISGHTALYWYRQSLGQGPEFLIYFQGTGAADDSGLPNDRFFAVRPEGSVSTLKIQRTERGDSAVYLCASSPDSLSYNEQFFGPGTRLTVL.

The gene calls are TRBV15 and TRBJ2-1; D uncertain. CDR3 length: 13 amino acids. V was clipped by 6 bases and J by 7 bases, with 13 bases between them. CDR1 and CDR2 (germline): LNHNV, YYDKDF (reference sequence). The CDR3 is CATSKRRGNEQFF. The CDR3, as DNA: TGTGCCACCAGTAAGCGACGCGGTAATGAGCAGTTCTTC.

The chain recombines TRBV5-1 with TRBJ2-7; 8 nucleotides line up with TRBD1. The V and J ends lost 4 bases and 5 bases, in that order; junction bases with no gene match: 8. Germline V CDR1 and CDR2: SGHRS, YFSETQ. The CDR3 contains 14 residues. CDR3 in amino acids: CASSGQGAVHEQYF. DNA of the CDR3: TGCGCCAGCAGCGGCCAGGGGGCCGTCCACGAGCAGTACTTC.

This chain joins TRBV4-3 and TRBJ1-2; D is possibly TRBD1 (5 bases). The CDR3 has 16 residues. Germline lookup yields CDR1 LGHNA and CDR2 YSLEER. Trimming took off 0 bases at V and 2 bases at J, with 13 bases between the two ends. The CDR3 bases are TGCGCCAGCAGCCAAGAGGGGCAGGCGACCAACTATGGCTACACCTTC. This translates into CASSQEGQATNYGYTF.

J is TRBJ1-2 and V is TRBV6-4, with D tentatively TRBD1 (6 bases). The CDR3 is 10 amino acids. Germline V CDR1 and CDR2: MRHNA, SNTAGT. V lost 9 bases, J lost 5 bases, and 7 bases lay in between. CDR3 nucleotides: TGTGCCAGTACAGGGTATGGCTACACCTTC. Encoded protein: CASTGYGYTF.

The V gene is TRBV6-1, the J gene TRBJ2-3, with D possibly matching TRBD2 (6 bases). With 0 bases removed from V and 0 bases from J, the gap between germline ends came to 16 bases. Germline V gene data show CDR1 as MNHNS and CDR2 as SASEGT. This CDR3 is 18 amino acids long. This CDR3 is CASSEASLGLPSTDTQYF. The CDR3 region has the DNA TGTGCCAGCAGTGAAGCTTCCCTCGGACTACCTAGCACAGATACGCAGTATTTT.

This chain joins TRBV15 and TRBJ1-2; D is uncertain. The CDR3 length is 15 residues. The V gene's germline CDR1 is LNHNV and CDR2 YYDKDF (reference sequence). V gave up 0 bases and J gave up 7 bases, with 15 bases separating them. CDR3 DNA sequence: TGTGCCACCAGCAGAGATTTCGGAGGAGGCTTTGGCTACACCTTC. Its protein is CATSRDFGGGFGYTF.

The J gene is TRBJ1-2, the V gene TRBV6-6; D is undetermined. This CDR3 has 16 residues. Trimming removed 0 bases from V and 4 bases from J, with 15 bases in between. Germline CDR1 and CDR2: MNHNY and SVGAGI (reference sequence). CDR3 residues: CASSYSQLTPPYGYTF. The CDR3 nucleotides read TGTGCCAGCAGTTACTCGCAGCTTACACCTCCCTATGGCTACACCTTC.

The V and J genes are TRBV4-2 and TRBJ2-3, with 9 bases lining up with TRBD2. Germline values: CDR1 LGHNA, CDR2 YNFKEQ. The junction had 9 bases not matched to a gene; V was cut back by 4 bases and J by 4 bases. The length of the CDR3 is 16 residues. CDR3 loop: CASSREAGGVADTQYF. CDR3 DNA sequence: TGTGCCAGCAGCCGAGAAGCGGGGGGAGTTGCAGATACGCAGTATTTT.

J is TRBJ2-2 and V is TRBV19; a possible D gene is TRBD2 (6 bases). CDR1 and CDR2 (germline): LNHDA, SQIVND (reference sequence). This CDR3 has 13 residues. Trimming shortened V by 8 bases and J by 1 base, and 8 bases separated the two germline ends. This CDR3 is CASPGLNTGELFF. Here the CDR3 DNA reads TGTGCCAGTCCGGGACTGAACACCGGGGAGCTGTTTTTT.

The chain has TRBV7-9 and TRBJ1-1; weak D call: TRBD1 (5 bases). The V and J ends lost 0 bases and 4 bases respectively, with 15 bases between them. The CDR3 loop spans 16 amino acids. Looked up from germline, CDR1 is SEHNR and CDR2 is FQNEAQ (reference sequence). For the CDR3, the DNA is TGTGCCAGCAGCTTAGCGGGTCGGGGGTTAGGCACTGAAGCTTTCTTT. The encoded protein is CASSLAGRGLGTEAFF. The whole variable domain, remainder taken from reference TRBV7-9 and TRBJ1-1, is DTGVSQNPRHKITKRGQNVTFRCDPISEHNRLYWYRQTLGQGPEFLTYFQNEAQLEKSRLLSDRFSAERPKGSFSTLEIQRTEQGDSAMYLCASSLAGRGLGTEAFFGQGTRLTVV.

This chain uses TRBV13 with TRBJ1-1; TRBD1 agrees at 10 bases. The V gene's germline CDR1 is PRHDT and CDR2 FYEKMQ (reference sequence). The junction had 8 bases not matched to a gene; V was cut back by 5 bases and J by 5 bases. The CDR3 is made up of 15 amino acids. The CDR3 protein is CASSLKRTGGTEAFF. As DNA, the CDR3 is TGTGCCAGCAGCCTCAAACGGACAGGGGGTACTGAAGCTTTCTTT.

This chain connects TRBV19 to TRBJ1-5; a weak D match, TRBD1 (6 bases). CDR3 size: 15 residues. The V gene's germline CDR1 is LNHDA and CDR2 SQIVND (reference sequence). Trimming removed 6 bases at V and 1 base at J, with 13 bases between. The CDR3, as DNA: TGTGCCAGTAGACAGGGCGGCGACAGCAATCAGCCCCAGCATTTT. It translates to CASRQGGDSNQPQHF.

The V call is TRBV11-1, the J call TRBJ1-1, with 7 bases identical to TRBD1. The V and J ends lost 5 bases and 4 bases, in that order; junction bases with no gene match: 7. The CDR3 sequence is 14 residues long. The germline V gene has CDR1 SGHAT and CDR2 FQDESV (reference sequence). In nucleotides, the CDR3 is TGTGCCAGCAGCCCAGACAGGGTGGGCACTGAAGCTTTCTTT. It specifies CASSPDRVGTEAFF.

The chain links TRBV5-1 to TRBJ2-5; D remains unclear. The CDR3 has 14 amino acids. The germline CDR1 and CDR2 sequences are SGHRS and YFSETQ. Trimming removed 0 bases from V and 3 bases from J, with 9 bases in between. The CDR3 reads CASSLVVSKETQYF. CDR3 bases: TGCGCCAGCAGCTTGGTAGTCAGCAAAGAGACCCAGTACTTC.

This clone appeared once. The chain joins TRBV6-5 to TRBJ1-1; 9 bases line up with TRBD1. Unmatched junction bases numbered 4, after V lost 2 bases and J lost 0 bases. The germline CDR1 and CDR2 sequences are MNHEY and SVGAGI. The CDR3 is 16 amino acids. CDR3 DNA: TGTGCCAGCAGTTACGGGACAGGGATCTTGAACACTGAAGCTTTCTTT. It yields the protein CASSYGTGILNTEAFF.

This clone came up a few times. The J gene is TRBJ2-7, the V gene TRBV5-4, with 8 nucleotides matching TRBD1. V gave up 0 bases and J gave up 3 bases; unmatched junction bases: 5. The germline CDR1 and CDR2 sequences are SGHNT and YYREEE (reference sequence). The CDR3 spans 15 residues. The CDR3: CASSLGSTGGYEQYF. In DNA form, the CDR3 reads TGTGCCAGCAGCTTGGGGAGCACAGGGGGCTACGAGCAGTACTTC.

This sequence joins TRBV11-3 and TRBJ2-3, with D perhaps matching TRBD2 (6 bases). Trimming took off 5 bases at V and 6 bases at J, with 15 bases between the two ends. CDR3 length: 14 amino acids. CDR1 and CDR2 (germline): SGHNT, YENEEA. The DNA of the CDR3 is TGTGCCAGCAGCCCACTCCGGGACTCGGATACGCAGTATTTT. Protein sequence: CASSPLRDSDTQYF.